The next 29 T cell receptor beta chains were all read from a single sample in a study of blood T cell repertoires in COVID-19. Profiled with immunoSEQ multiplex PCR; TCRdb holds only in-frame clones, not every one. The sample records roughly 250,000 clones, 88% being singletons. What was sequenced was peripheral blood. The receptors originated from a woman in her thirties or forties who had recovered from COVID-19.

The chain couples TRBV5-1 to TRBJ1-4; the D is unclear. V lost 5 bases, J lost 3 bases, and 14 bases lay in between. The germline CDR1 and CDR2 sequences are SGHRS and YFSETQ. There are 15 residues in the CDR3. The CDR3 spells CASSIGWGANEKLFF. For the CDR3, the DNA is TGCGCCAGCAGTATTGGGTGGGGAGCTAATGAAAAACTGTTTTTT.

The chain employs TRBV2 and TRBJ2-2; TRBD2 is a possible D gene (6 bases). V shed 4 bases and J shed 4 bases, with 13 bases lying between them. This CDR3 is 15 amino acids long. Germline V CDR1 and CDR2: SNHLY, FYNNEI. This chain's CDR3 is CASSVGGTVTGELFF. In nucleotides, the CDR3 is TGTGCCAGCAGTGTAGGAGGGACTGTCACCGGGGAGCTGTTTTTT.

The chain uses TRBV15 and TRBJ2-3; D remains ambiguous. The CDR3 length is 14 residues. V lost 9 bases to trimming and J lost 0 bases, with 13 bases between them. Germline CDR1 reads LNHNV; CDR2 reads YYDKDF (reference sequence). CDR3 nucleotide sequence: TGTGCCACTTCGTTTGGGCCTAGCACAGATACGCAGTATTTT. Translated, it gives CATSFGPSTDTQYF.

The chain couples TRBV3-1 (or the pseudogene TRBV3-2) to TRBJ2-3; 11 bases are shared with TRBD2. The V and J ends lost 0 bases and 3 bases, in that order; junction bases with no gene match: 2. Germline V gives CDR1 LGHDT, CDR2 YNNKEL (reference sequence). CDR3 length: 16 residues. CDR3 residues: CASSQERLAGTDTQYF. CDR3 nucleotides: TGTGCCAGCAGCCAAGAAAGACTAGCGGGGACAGATACGCAGTATTTT.

The chain recombines TRBV7-2 with TRBJ2-1; maybe TRBD1 (6 bases). The V end lost 5 bases, the J end lost 9 bases, and 14 bases lay between the germline ends. CDR3 length: 13 residues. CDR1 is SGHTA, CDR2 FQGNSA, per germline. This chain's CDR3 is CASSTRQAGEQFF. For the CDR3, the DNA is TGTGCCAGCAGCACCCGACAGGCCGGTGAGCAGTTCTTC.

This chain uses TRBV20-1 with TRBJ2-1; a weak D match, TRBD2 (5 bases). The CDR3 is 12 amino acids. Trimming cost V 3 bases and J 6 bases, with 9 bases left between them. CDR1 DFQATT and CDR2 SNEGSKA come from the germline V gene (reference sequence). The DNA of the CDR3 is TGCAGTGCTAGTAGGCTAGCCAATGAGCAGTTCTTC. It specifies CSASRLANEQFF.

This chain joins TRBV2 and TRBJ2-6; maybe TRBD2 (6 bases). V lost 4 bases and J 12 bases, leaving 16 bases between the germline ends. This CDR3 is 14 amino acids long. CDR1 and CDR2 from the germline V gene are SNHLY and FYNNEI. The CDR3 sequence is CASSGRGGVGVLTF. CDR3 nucleotide sequence: TGTGCCAGCAGTGGGAGGGGTGGGGTCGGCGTCCTGACTTTC.

J is TRBJ2-6 and V is TRBV7-3, with 10 bases that match TRBD1. V lost 5 bases and J lost 12; bases outside the gene matches: 10. Germline assignment: CDR1 SGHTA and CDR2 FQGTGA. The CDR3 loop spans 15 amino acids. The CDR3 reads CASSRNRDRGGVLTF. CDR3 DNA: TGTGCCAGCAGCCGGAACCGGGACAGGGGCGGCGTCCTGACTTTC.

This clone was seen only once. The chain combines TRBV23-1 with TRBJ1-6, with D tentatively TRBD1 (6 bases). TRBV23-1 is an ORF; its function is uncertain. This CDR3 is built from 16 residues. Trimming stripped 6 bases from V and 0 bases from J, with 12 bases between. The CDR3 region is CASSAGVSSYNSPLHF. CDR3 DNA: TGCGCCAGCAGCGCAGGGGTTAGCTCCTATAATTCACCCCTCCACTTT.

The chain has TRBV5-1 and TRBJ2-2, with 13 bases fitting TRBD2. The CDR3 has 17 amino acids. Germline V gene data show CDR1 as SGHRS and CDR2 as YFSETQ. V trimming: 3 bases; J trimming: 7 bases; junction bases outside the gene matches: 9. The CDR3: CASSYRLAGGIGGELFF. Written as DNA, the CDR3 is TGCGCCAGCAGCTACCGACTAGCGGGAGGTATCGGCGGGGAGCTGTTTTTT.

V is TRBV5-1 and J is TRBJ2-7; D is undetermined. Germline values: CDR1 SGHRS, CDR2 YFSETQ. The CDR3 loop spans 13 amino acids. Trimming took off 2 bases at V and 7 bases at J, with 13 bases between the two ends. CDR3 DNA sequence: TGCGCCAGCAGCTTCGCAGGAACCAGGGAGCAGTACTTC. It is translated as CASSFAGTREQYF.

The chain carries TRBV29-1 and TRBJ1-2, with 9 bases aligning to TRBD1. This CDR3 contains 13 residues. The V gene end was trimmed by 2 bases and the J gene end by 5 bases; junction bases not matched to a gene: 3. Germline V gives CDR1 SQVTM, CDR2 ANQGSEA. CDR3 bases: TGCAGCGTTGAAAGGGACAGGGCGTATGGCTACACCTTC. This sequence encodes CSVERDRAYGYTF.

The chain recombines TRBV10-1 with TRBJ2-7, with 7 bases identical to TRBD2. The J segment lost 7 bases and the V segment lost 2 bases, leaving 14 bases of the junction unmatched. Germline CDR1 reads WNHNN; CDR2 reads SYGVQD (reference sequence). This CDR3 comprises 16 residues. This CDR3 reads CASSETLGAGTREQYF. The CDR3, as DNA: TGCGCCAGCAGTGAGACCCTTGGAGCGGGAACTCGGGAGCAGTACTTC.

This clone turned up a few times. This rearrangement joins TRBV4-1 to TRBJ2-1; a weak D match, TRBD1 (6 bases). There are 13 residues in the CDR3. V gave up 6 bases and J gave up 5 bases, with 11 bases separating them. Germline assignment: CDR1 MGHRA and CDR2 YSYEKL. This chain's CDR3 is CASRGAPHNEQFF. In DNA, the CDR3 is TGCGCCAGCAGGGGGGCCCCGCACAATGAGCAGTTCTTC.

V usage is TRBV18 and J usage is TRBJ1-6; weak D call: TRBD1 (6 bases). Per the germline V gene, CDR1 is KGHSH and CDR2 is LQKENI. Deletions cut 4 bases from V and 11 bases from J, with 12 bases between. This CDR3 has 13 residues. The DNA of the CDR3 is TGTGCCAGCTCACGCACACGGGACACACCCCTCCACTTT. Its protein product is CASSRTRDTPLHF.

The chain uses TRBV7-9 and TRBJ2-7; no clear D gene. Trimming took off 2 bases at V and 6 bases at J, with 11 bases between the two ends. This CDR3 has 13 residues. Germline V gene data show CDR1 as SEHNR and CDR2 as FQNEAQ (reference sequence). CDR3 sequence reads: CASSLRQAPEQYF. CDR3 DNA: TGTGCCAGCAGCTTAAGGCAGGCACCCGAGCAGTACTTC.

This chain connects TRBV7-2 to TRBJ1-4; TRBD1 matches at 9 bases. The junction had 6 bases not matched to a gene; V was cut back by 5 bases and J by 2 bases. The CDR3 has 16 residues. Per the germline V gene, CDR1 is SGHTA and CDR2 is FQGNSA. This chain's CDR3 is CASSAHRGRTNEKLFF. The CDR3 region has the DNA TGTGCCAGCAGCGCGCACAGGGGGCGGACTAATGAAAAACTGTTTTTT.

The chain is built from TRBV6-5 and TRBJ2-1, with 14 bases matching TRBD2. The junction had 6 bases not matched to a gene; V was cut back by 5 bases and J by 9 bases. The CDR3 is 15 amino acids. In germline, CDR1 is MNHEY, CDR2 SVGAGI. Here the CDR3 reads CASSPPTSGGGEQFF. The CDR3 DNA reads as TGTGCCAGCAGTCCCCCGACTAGCGGGGGGGGTGAGCAGTTCTTC.

This CDR3 is CASPQGWEKLFF. In DNA, the CDR3 is TGTGCCAGCCCCCAGGGGTGGGAAAAACTGTTTTTT. J is TRBJ1-4 and V is TRBV5-6; TRBD1 might be the D (6 bases). Trimming left V 7 bases short and J 8 bases short, with 12 bases between. The V gene's germline CDR1 is SGHDT and CDR2 YYEEEE. This CDR3 comprises 12 residues. Drawing the rest from reference TRBV5-6 and TRBJ1-4, the complete variable domain is DAGVTQSPTHLIKTRGQQVTLRCSPKSGHDTVSWYQQALGQGPQFIFQYYEEEERQRGNFPDRFSGHQFPNYSSELNVNALLLGDSALYLCASPQGWEKLFFGSGTQLSVL.

The chain carries TRBV29-1 and TRBJ2-1; 16 bases are a match to TRBD2. Germline assignment: CDR1 SQVTM and CDR2 ANQGSEA. The J segment lost 4 bases and the V segment lost 6 bases, leaving 9 bases of the junction unmatched. The CDR3 covers 17 residues. In nucleotides, the CDR3 is TGCAGCGTCGCCGGGACTAGCGGGAGGGCGGGGTACAATGAGCAGTTCTTC. It translates to CSVAGTSGRAGYNEQFF.

The chain employs TRBV30 and TRBJ2-2, with D possibly matching TRBD1 (6 bases). CDR1 and CDR2 from the germline V gene are GTSNPN and SVGIG (reference sequence). The germline V and J ends were trimmed by 5 bases and 8 bases, with 12 bases remaining between them. This CDR3 comprises 12 residues. The CDR3 DNA is TGTGCCTGGGCCAGGGGTCCAGGGGAGCTGTTTTTT. This encodes CAWARGPGELFF.

The chain employs TRBV6-2 or TRBV6-3 and TRBJ2-1; 7 nucleotides line up with TRBD2. In germline, CDR1 is MNHEY, CDR2 SVGEGT. V lost 5 bases and J lost 4; bases outside the gene matches: 8. This CDR3 is built from 15 residues. CDR3 in DNA: TGTGCCAGCAGTCGCTCCCAAGCGGGGTACAATGAGCAGTTCTTC. The encoded protein is CASSRSQAGYNEQFF.

The chain links TRBV6-5 to TRBJ1-3; the D is unclear. There are 14 residues in the CDR3. Germline V lookup: CDR1 MNHEY, CDR2 SVGAGI. V shed 6 bases and J shed 12 bases, with 21 bases lying between them. CDR3 protein: CASSPRGNTIHIYF. The CDR3 DNA follows: TGTGCCAGCAGCCCCCGGGGAAACACCATACACATATATTTT.

The chain links TRBV5-6 to TRBJ2-7; tentatively, D is TRBD1 (6 bases). Germline V lookup: CDR1 SGHDT, CDR2 YYEEEE. Trimming cost V 4 bases and J 4 bases, with 30 bases left between them. This CDR3 is built from 19 residues. The CDR3 is CASSPGTWTISGAVYEQYF. The CDR3 DNA reads as TGTGCCAGCAGCCCCGGGACATGGACGATCTCCGGGGCGGTGTACGAGCAGTACTTC. Full variable domain (outside the CDR3, taken from reference TRBV5-6 and TRBJ2-7): DAGVTQSPTHLIKTRGQQVTLRCSPKSGHDTVSWYQQALGQGPQFIFQYYEEEERQRGNFPDRFSGHQFPNYSSELNVNALLLGDSALYLCASSPGTWTISGAVYEQYFGPGTRLTVT.

This chain joins TRBV5-6 and TRBJ2-2; 9 bases are shared with TRBD2. The CDR3 is 18 residues long. J gave up 2 bases and V 0 bases, and 8 bases lay outside the gene matches. Germline CDR1 is SGHDT and CDR2 is YYEEEE. The CDR3, as DNA: TGTGCCAGCAGCTTGGTTTGGGCTAGCGGGAAAAACACCGGGGAGCTGTTTTTT. Its protein product is CASSLVWASGKNTGELFF.

This chain connects TRBV7-3 to TRBJ2-7, with 10 bases identical to TRBD1. CDR1 and CDR2 (germline): SGHTA, FQGTGA. The CDR3 is 15 amino acids. V lost 5 bases and J lost 3; bases outside the gene matches: 7. In DNA, the CDR3 is TGTGCCAGCAGCAGCTCGGGACAGGGGAACTACGAGCAGTACTTC. Amino acids: CASSSSGQGNYEQYF.

This chain connects TRBV15 to TRBJ2-7, with 8 positions matching TRBD1. The CDR3 runs 16 residues. Germline CDR1 reads LNHNV; CDR2 reads YYDKDF (reference sequence). Trimming cost V 8 bases and J 5 bases; bases outside gene matches: 17. The CDR3 protein is CATGFRSRGRGHEQYF. The CDR3 DNA follows: TGTGCCACCGGCTTCAGGTCCAGGGGGCGAGGGCACGAGCAGTACTTC. The whole variable domain, remainder taken from reference TRBV15 and TRBJ2-7, is DAMVIQNPRYQVTQFGKPVTLSCSQTLNHNVMYWYQQKSSQAPKLLFHYYDKDFNNEADTPDNFQSRRPNTSFCFLDIRSPGLGDTAMYLCATGFRSRGRGHEQYFGPGTRLTVT.

The rearrangement joins TRBV24-1 to TRBJ2-1; tentative D call: TRBD2 (8 bases). Trimming pared 1 base from V and 4 bases from J, leaving 19 bases between. This CDR3 comprises 18 residues. From germline, CDR1 is KGHDR and CDR2 SFDVKD. This CDR3 reads CATSDFGGEGAGYNEQFF. The CDR3 DNA is TGTGCCACCAGTGATTTCGGGGGGGAGGGGGCAGGGTACAATGAGCAGTTCTTC.

The rearrangement uses TRBV5-8 and TRBJ1-4; no clear D. Germline V gene sequence: CDR1 SGHTS, CDR2 YDEGEE. Between the trimmed V and J ends, which lost 0 bases and 17 bases, there was a span of 5 bases. This CDR3 has 9 amino acids. Written as DNA, the CDR3 is TGTGCCAGCAGCTTGGTTCCTTTTTTT. Translation: CASSLVPFF.